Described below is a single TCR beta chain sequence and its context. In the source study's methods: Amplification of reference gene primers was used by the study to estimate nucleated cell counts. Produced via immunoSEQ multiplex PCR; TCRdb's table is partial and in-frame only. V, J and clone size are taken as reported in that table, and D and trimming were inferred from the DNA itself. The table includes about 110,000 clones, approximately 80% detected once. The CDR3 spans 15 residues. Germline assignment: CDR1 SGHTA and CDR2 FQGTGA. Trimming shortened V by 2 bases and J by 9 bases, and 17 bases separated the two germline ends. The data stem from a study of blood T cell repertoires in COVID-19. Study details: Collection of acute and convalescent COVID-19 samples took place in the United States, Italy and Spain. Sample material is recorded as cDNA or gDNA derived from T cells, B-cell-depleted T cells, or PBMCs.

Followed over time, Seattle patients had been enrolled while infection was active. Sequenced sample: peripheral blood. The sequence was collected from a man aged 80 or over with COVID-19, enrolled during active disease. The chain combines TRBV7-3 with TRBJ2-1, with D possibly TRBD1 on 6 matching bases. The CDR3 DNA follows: TGTGCCAGCAGCTTAGAGGGGGACCCCCGGGGTGAGCAGTTCTTC. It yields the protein CASSLEGDPRGEQFF.